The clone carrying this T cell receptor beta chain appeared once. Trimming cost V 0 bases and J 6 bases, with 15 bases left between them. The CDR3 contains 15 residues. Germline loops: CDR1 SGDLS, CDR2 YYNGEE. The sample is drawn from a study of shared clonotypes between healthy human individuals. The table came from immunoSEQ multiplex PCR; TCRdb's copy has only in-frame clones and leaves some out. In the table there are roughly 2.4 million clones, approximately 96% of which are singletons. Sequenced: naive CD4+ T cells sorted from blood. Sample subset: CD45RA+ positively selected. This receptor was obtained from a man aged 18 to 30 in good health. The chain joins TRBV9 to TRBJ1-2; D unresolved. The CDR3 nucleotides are TGTGCCAGCAGCGTAGGGCAGCGTCCTATTCATGGCTACACCTTC. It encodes CASSVGQRPIHGYTF.